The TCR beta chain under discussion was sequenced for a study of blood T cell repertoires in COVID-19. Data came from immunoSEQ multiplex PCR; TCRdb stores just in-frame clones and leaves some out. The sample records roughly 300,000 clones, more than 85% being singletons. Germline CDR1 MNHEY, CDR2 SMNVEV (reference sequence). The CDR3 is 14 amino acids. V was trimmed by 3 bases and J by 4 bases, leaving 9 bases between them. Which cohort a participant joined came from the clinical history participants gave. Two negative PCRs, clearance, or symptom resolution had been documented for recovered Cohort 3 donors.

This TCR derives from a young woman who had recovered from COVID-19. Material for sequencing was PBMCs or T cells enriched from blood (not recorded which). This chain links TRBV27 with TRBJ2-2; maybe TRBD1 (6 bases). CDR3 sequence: CASSFETGTGELFF. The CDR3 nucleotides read TGTGCCAGCAGTTTTGAGACAGGCACCGGGGAGCTGTTTTTT.